These 9 T cell receptor beta chains came from one sample sequenced in a study of cytomegalovirus exposure and HLA in healthy donors. Both 60 Vbeta primers and 13 Jbeta primers went into the PCR. Only in-frame clones appear in the TCRdb table, and some are missing; sequencing was by immunoSEQ multiplex PCR. Here the sample spans around 150,000 clones, more than 75% being singletons. The sample was PBMCs. Receptors were obtained from a human donor in good health.

The chain employs TRBV6-5 and TRBJ2-7; 9 positions agree with TRBD2. The ends lost 2 bases at V and 5 bases at J; junction bases unmatched: 7. This CDR3 is 15 amino acids long. Germline CDR1 MNHEY, CDR2 SVGAGI. For the CDR3, the DNA is TGTGCCAGCAGTTACGTAGCGGGAGCATCTGACGAGCAGTACTTC. Amino acids: CASSYVAGASDEQYF.

The CDR3 DNA sequence: TGTGCCAGCAGCCAAGGTCAATTACTAGCGGGAGCATCCGAGCAGTACTTC. It yields the protein CASSQGQLLAGASEQYF. The chain is built from TRBV4-2 and TRBJ2-7; 11 bases are shared with TRBD2. The trim removed 1 base at V and 6 bases at J, leaving 11 bases unmatched. Germline V gives CDR1 LGHNA, CDR2 YNFKEQ. The CDR3 length is 17 residues.

This rearrangement joins TRBV5-6 to TRBJ1-6; D may be TRBD1 (6 bases). This CDR3 spans 16 amino acids. Germline V gene lookup returns CDR1 SGHDT and CDR2 YYEEEE. V lost 0 bases and J lost 7, with 14 bases in between. CDR3 sequence (DNA): TGTGCCAGCAGCTTGGCCTTGACAGGAAGGAATTCACCCCTCCACTTT. Protein: CASSLALTGRNSPLHF.

The V gene is TRBV28, the J gene TRBJ2-5; no definite D call. Germline V gene sequence: CDR1 MDHEN, CDR2 SYDVKM. The length of the CDR3 is 15 residues. V gave up 7 bases and J gave up 5 bases, with 20 bases separating them. CDR3 sequence: CASTLDNTPLETQYF. In DNA form, the CDR3 reads TGTGCCAGCACCTTAGACAACACACCCCTCGAGACCCAGTACTTC.

The genes are TRBV13 and TRBJ1-2; TRBD1 matches 7 bases. The germline gives CDR1 PRHDT, CDR2 FYEKMQ (reference sequence). CDR3 length equals 14 residues. V lost 5 bases, J lost 8 bases, and 11 bases stayed unmatched. CDR3 in DNA: TGTGCCAGCAGCGAAGGGACAGACGCGGGCGGCTACACCTTC. Translated, it gives CASSEGTDAGGYTF. The full variable domain, its missing parts supplied by reference TRBV13 and TRBJ1-2, is AAGVIQSPRHLIKEKRETATLKCYPIPRHDTVYWYQQGPGQDPQFLISFYEKMQSDKGSIPDRFSAQQFSDYHSELNMSSLELGDSALYFCASSEGTDAGGYTFGSGTRLTVV.

V usage is TRBV5-6 and J usage is TRBJ2-3, with 10 positions matching TRBD1. V lost 1 base, J lost 2 bases, and 7 bases stayed unmatched. The CDR3 has 17 residues. Germline V gene lookup returns CDR1 SGHDT and CDR2 YYEEEE. The CDR3 DNA is TGTGCCAGCAGCTTGAGGGCCGGGACAGGGGACACAGATACGCAGTATTTT. This encodes CASSLRAGTGDTDTQYF.

The chain employs TRBV7-6 and TRBJ1-5; D is uncertain. CDR3 length equals 13 residues. Germline V gene lookup returns CDR1 SGHVS and CDR2 FNYEAQ. Trimming pared 5 bases from V and 9 bases from J, leaving 14 bases between. In nucleotides, the CDR3 is TGTGCCAGCAGCCACCAGCGGCCTGGGCCCCAGCATTTT. Translating gives CASSHQRPGPQHF.

This rearrangement joins TRBV6-5 to TRBJ1-1; the D is unclear. Trimming left V 2 bases short and J 7 bases short, with 14 bases between. The CDR3 is 14 amino acids. The germline V gene encodes CDR1 MNHEY and CDR2 SVGAGI. In DNA form, the CDR3 reads TGTGCCAGCAGTTACCTCCGCGGGAGAAATGAAGCTTTCTTT. The encoded protein is CASSYLRGRNEAFF.

The chain carries TRBV6-6 and TRBJ1-1, with TRBD1 matching 7 bases. V trimming: 0 bases; J trimming: 8 bases; junction bases outside the gene matches: 3. The CDR3 length is 13 residues. Germline CDR1 is MNHNY and CDR2 is SVGAGI (reference sequence). The CDR3 sequence is CASSYSRQGEAFF. The CDR3 bases are TGTGCCAGCAGTTACTCGAGACAGGGAGAAGCTTTCTTT.